This record concerns one T cell receptor (beta chain) sequence. The antigen remains undetermined. The sample is drawn from a study of cytomegalovirus exposure and HLA in healthy donors. The PCR had 60 Vbeta and 13 Jbeta primers. Under the authors' procedure: Counted up in a later analysis, unique TCR beta chains came to 65 million to 100 million, with roughly 11 million shared. TCRdb's table, derived via immunoSEQ multiplex PCR, lists solely in-frame clones and lacks some. The D gene and trimming were derived from the DNA, and the V and J assignments and clone size from that table. The sample lists under 130,000 clones, about four fifths occurring once. Study results and caveats: It was 164 TCR beta chains that were listed as cytomegalovirus-associated. Most subjects' HLA-A and HLA-B alleles were reportedly predicted from TCR beta sequences. The likely origin of a cluster of highly shared sequence variants was a sequencing artifact.

With V trimmed by 4 bases and J by 3 bases, 9 bases remained unmatched. CDR3 length: 17 amino acids. Germline lookup yields CDR1 MNHNS and CDR2 SASEGT. This sequence was found in a young man in good health and CMV-seronegative. The chain carries TRBV6-1 and TRBJ2-1, with TRBD1 identical over 10 bases. The sequenced sample consisted of PBMCs. The CDR3 DNA reads TGTGCCAGCAGTGCAGCCCCCGGGACAGGGGTCTACAATGAGCAGTTCTTC. Protein sequence: CASSAAPGTGVYNEQFF.